Below are 18 T cell receptor beta chains sequenced from a single sample in a study of shared clonotypes between healthy human individuals. Assay used: immunoSEQ multiplex PCR; TCRdb lists only in-frame clones, some missing. The sample lists 2 million to 2.5 million clones; roughly 90% were seen once. The specimen sequenced was naive CD4+ T cells from PBMCs. Sample subset: CD45RA+ positively selected. All receptors derive from a man in his late teens or twenties in good health. Some clones in this sample may be carry-over from other donors' samples.

This clone was seen a single time. Different DNA sequences within this sample yield the same CDR3. The rearrangement uses TRBV28 and TRBJ2-7, with a tentative D call TRBD1 (6 bases). The ends were cut back, 1 base at V and 1 base at J, with 8 bases in the middle. CDR1 and CDR2 (germline): MDHEN, SYDVKM. The CDR3 is 14 residues long. CDR3 region: CASSLSQGSYEQYF. CDR3 coding DNA: TGTGCCAGCAGTTTATCGCAGGGGTCCTACGAGCAGTACTTC.

The rearrangement joins TRBV15 to TRBJ2-1, with 9 nucleotides matching TRBD1. The CDR3 length is 16 residues. Germline trimming cut 8 bases from V and 4 bases from J; bases unmatched to any gene: 12. Germline V gene data show CDR1 as LNHNV and CDR2 as YYDKDF (reference sequence). CDR3 nucleotides: TGTGCCACCCACCCGCCGGGACAGGGAAGTTACAATGAGCAGTTCTTC. Translation gives CATHPPGQGSYNEQFF.

This clone has a single count. This chain joins TRBV29-1 and TRBJ2-1, with 7 nucleotides matching TRBD2. V dropped 6 bases and J dropped 8; count of bases not matched to a gene: 16. This CDR3 comprises 15 residues. Germline-derived CDR1 and CDR2 are SQVTM and ANQGSEA. CDR3 region: CSVPGTTGLPHEQFF. The CDR3 coding sequence is TGCAGCGTCCCTGGGACTACCGGTTTGCCCCATGAGCAGTTCTTC.

This clone has just one count. V is TRBV15 and J is TRBJ2-1; D may be TRBD2 (5 bases). Trimming shortened V by 7 bases and J by 0 bases, and 13 bases separated the two germline ends. Germline V gives CDR1 LNHNV, CDR2 YYDKDF (reference sequence). The CDR3 contains 15 residues. Here the CDR3 reads CATTRGPRSYNEQFF. The CDR3 DNA sequence: TGTGCCACCACCCGGGGTCCACGCTCCTACAATGAGCAGTTCTTC.

The chain combines TRBV4-1 with TRBJ2-3; the D is unclear. This CDR3 spans 14 amino acids. The germline gives CDR1 MGHRA, CDR2 YSYEKL. V was pared by 5 bases and J by 3 bases, with 12 bases between. CDR3 loop: CASSSILRTDTQYF. CDR3 sequence (DNA): TGCGCCAGCAGCTCCATCCTTAGAACAGATACGCAGTATTTT.

The rearrangement uses TRBV6-1 and TRBJ1-2, with D uncertain. Between the trimmed V and J ends, which lost 6 bases and 1 base, there was a span of 6 bases. Germline V lookup: CDR1 MNHNS, CDR2 SASEGT. The CDR3 totals 12 residues. The CDR3 spells CASRVNNYGYTF. CDR3 coding DNA: TGTGCCAGCAGGGTGAATAACTATGGCTACACCTTC.

This rearrangement joins TRBV11-2 to TRBJ2-7, with 9 bases aligning to TRBD1. The CDR3 spans 16 residues. The junction had 13 bases not matched to a gene; V was cut back by 5 bases and J by 5 bases. Germline V CDR1 and CDR2: SGHAT, FQNNGV. Written as DNA, the CDR3 is TGTGCCAGCAGCCGACTTCTCGGACAGGGGCAGGACGAGCAGTACTTC. It encodes CASSRLLGQGQDEQYF.

J is TRBJ2-7 and V is TRBV10-1; D uncertain. Trimming left V 3 bases short and J 3 bases short, with 9 bases between. CDR3 size: 13 residues. Germline V gives CDR1 WNHNN, CDR2 SYGVQD (reference sequence). CDR3 coding DNA: TGCGCCAGCAGTGAATCTGCCAGCTACGAGCAGTACTTC. Amino acid sequence: CASSESASYEQYF.

This chain joins TRBV2 and TRBJ1-1, with D possibly matching TRBD1 (5 bases). The CDR3 is made up of 11 amino acids. Germline CDR1 reads SNHLY; CDR2 reads FYNNEI. V lost 6 bases to trimming and J lost 9 bases, with 11 bases between them. The DNA for the CDR3 is TGTGCCAGCAGGTATCAGGGTAAAGCTTTCTTT. Its protein is CASRYQGKAFF.

This sequence joins TRBV28 and TRBJ2-7; 7 bases align to TRBD1. Unmatched junction bases numbered 3, after V lost 5 bases and J lost 2 bases. Germline CDR1 and CDR2: MDHEN and SYDVKM. The CDR3 is 13 residues long. The CDR3 DNA is TGTGCCAGCAGTCAAGGACAGGCCTACGAGCAGTACTTC. Its translation: CASSQGQAYEQYF.

The chain couples TRBV5-1 to TRBJ1-4; no firm D call. The germline V gene encodes CDR1 SGHRS and CDR2 YFSETQ. This CDR3 is built from 14 residues. Deletions cut 1 base from V and 5 bases from J, with 9 bases between. The CDR3 loop reads CASSLRAVNEKLFF. The DNA for the CDR3 is TGCGCCAGCAGCTTGCGGGCAGTAAATGAAAAACTGTTTTTT.

The chain couples TRBV4-1 to TRBJ2-6; 7 bases align to TRBD2. J gave up 2 bases and V 3 bases, and 4 bases lay outside the gene matches. Germline values: CDR1 MGHRA, CDR2 YSYEKL. CDR3 length equals 16 residues. The CDR3 protein is CASSHDRGAGANVLTF. As DNA, the CDR3 is TGCGCCAGCAGCCACGATCGGGGGGCTGGGGCCAACGTCCTGACTTTC.

The gene calls are TRBV2 and TRBJ1-1; D is possibly TRBD1 (6 bases). Between the trimmed V and J ends, which lost 4 bases and 1 base, there was a span of 10 bases. The CDR3 contains 14 residues. CDR1 and CDR2 (germline): SNHLY, FYNNEI. CDR3 nucleotides: TGTGCCAGCAGTGCTCAGGGGTCGAACACTGAAGCTTTCTTT. Amino acid sequence: CASSAQGSNTEAFF.

CDR3 nucleotides: TGTGCCAGCAGTGGCGCAGGGGATTTTTATGGCTACACCTTC. Residues: CASSGAGDFYGYTF. This sequence joins TRBV6-1 and TRBJ1-2; D may be TRBD1 (6 bases). The CDR3 has 14 amino acids. Germline V gives CDR1 MNHNS, CDR2 SASEGT. The V gene lost 4 bases and the J gene lost 5 bases, with 14 bases spanning the gap.

V usage is TRBV4-2 and J usage is TRBJ2-3, with a possible D match to TRBD1 (6 bases). The germline gives CDR1 LGHNA, CDR2 YNFKEQ. The CDR3 consists of 15 residues. The V gene lost 7 bases and the J gene lost 3 bases, with 17 bases spanning the gap. As DNA, the CDR3 is TGTGCCAGCAAGGGGGAACCCAGTTCTACAGATACGCAGTATTTT. Its protein is CASKGEPSSTDTQYF.

The V and J genes are TRBV4-1 and TRBJ2-2, with TRBD2 matching 14 bases. From germline, CDR1 is MGHRA and CDR2 YSYEKL. The CDR3 is 19 amino acids. V was pared by 4 bases and J by 0 bases, with 7 bases of the junction left unmatched. CDR3 sequence: CASSRNPGLAGANTGELFF. DNA of the CDR3: TGCGCCAGCAGCCGAAACCCGGGACTAGCGGGGGCGAACACCGGGGAGCTGTTTTTT.

The J gene is TRBJ1-1, the V gene TRBV9; D is undetermined. Germline V gene sequence: CDR1 SGDLS, CDR2 YYNGEE. The CDR3 extends over 15 amino acids. Trimming cost V 7 bases and J 3 bases, with 19 bases left between them. CDR3 residues: CASGKDGRVDTEAFF. The CDR3 DNA reads as TGTGCCAGCGGAAAGGACGGGAGGGTGGACACTGAAGCTTTCTTT.

A word on this clone: Other DNA sequences in this sample translate to the same CDR3. This chain links TRBV5-1 with TRBJ1-3; D gene unclear. CDR3 length: 13 residues. Germline V gene lookup returns CDR1 SGHRS and CDR2 YFSETQ. V was cut by 0 bases and J by 3 bases, with 4 bases left in between. This CDR3 is CASSLEGGNTIYF. The CDR3 nucleotides are TGCGCCAGCAGCTTGGAGGGTGGAAACACCATATATTTT.